This T cell receptor (beta chain) was retrieved from a study of cytomegalovirus exposure and HLA in healthy donors. Concerning this clone: Its antigen is currently unknown.

PCR amplification relied on 60 Vbeta primers (plus 13 Jbeta primers). Profiled with immunoSEQ multiplex PCR; TCRdb holds only in-frame clones, not every one. This repertoire shows 130,000 or so clones, approximately 74% found once; its top ten account for approximately 7%. CDR1 is SGHDT and CDR2 is YYEEEE in the germline V gene. The J segment lost 4 bases and the V segment lost 4 bases, leaving 12 bases of the junction unmatched. The CDR3 extends over 17 amino acids. Study observations and caveats: A link between a missense DCLRE1C variant and TCR beta V- and J-gene trimming emerged from a later analysis. Analysis performed later showed TCR beta chains linked to HLA being more clonally expanded than equally common others. Immune exposure information available was restricted to CMV serostatus.

The sample was PBMCs. This receptor was taken from a man aged 35 to 55 in good health and CMV-seropositive. The chain recombines TRBV5-6 with TRBJ2-5; 11 bases fit TRBD2. The CDR3 spells CASSRVLSGGAGETQYF. The CDR3 bases are TGTGCCAGCAGCCGGGTCCTTAGCGGGGGGGCCGGAGAGACCCAGTACTTC.